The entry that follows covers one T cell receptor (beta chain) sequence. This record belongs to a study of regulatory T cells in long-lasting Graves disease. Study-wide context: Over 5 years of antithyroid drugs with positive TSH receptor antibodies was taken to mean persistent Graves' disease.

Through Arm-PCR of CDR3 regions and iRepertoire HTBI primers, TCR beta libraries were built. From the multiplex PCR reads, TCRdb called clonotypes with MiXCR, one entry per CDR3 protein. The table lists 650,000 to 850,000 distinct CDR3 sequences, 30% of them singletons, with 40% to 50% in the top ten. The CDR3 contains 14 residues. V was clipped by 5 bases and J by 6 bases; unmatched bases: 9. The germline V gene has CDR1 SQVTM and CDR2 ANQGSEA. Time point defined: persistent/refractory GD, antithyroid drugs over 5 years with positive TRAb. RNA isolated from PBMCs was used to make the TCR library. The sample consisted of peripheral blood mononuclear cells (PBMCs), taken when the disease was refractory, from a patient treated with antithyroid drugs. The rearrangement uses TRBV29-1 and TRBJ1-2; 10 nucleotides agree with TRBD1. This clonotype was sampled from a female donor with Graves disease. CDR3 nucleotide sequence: TGCAGCGTTACCTCGGACAGGGGGGGCCATGGCTACACCTTC. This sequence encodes CSVTSDRGGHGYTF.